Sequencing of this T cell receptor (beta chain) was carried out in a study of blood T cell repertoires in COVID-19. Study-wide background: Samples of COVID-19 (acute and convalescent) were obtained from the United States, Italy and Spain. The analysed material was cDNA or gDNA that came from T cells, B-cell-depleted T cells, or PBMCs.

The method was immunoSEQ multiplex PCR; TCRdb's version includes in-frame clones alone and lacks a portion of them. The data contain 200,000 to 250,000 clones, approximately 83% of them singletons. This clone was detected only once. CDR1 and CDR2 (germline): LGHDT, YNNKEL (reference sequence). CDR3 length: 15 residues. V lost 0 bases and J lost 7; bases outside the gene matches: 4. This chain links TRBV3-1 (or the pseudogene TRBV3-2) with TRBJ2-1, with TRBD2 identical over 9 bases. Sequenced material: peripheral blood. This receptor was identified in a man between 25 and 39 years old who had recovered from COVID-19. The CDR3 loop reads CASSQELLAGNEQFF. The CDR3 DNA reads as TGTGCCAGCAGCCAAGAGTTGCTAGCGGGAAATGAGCAGTTCTTC.